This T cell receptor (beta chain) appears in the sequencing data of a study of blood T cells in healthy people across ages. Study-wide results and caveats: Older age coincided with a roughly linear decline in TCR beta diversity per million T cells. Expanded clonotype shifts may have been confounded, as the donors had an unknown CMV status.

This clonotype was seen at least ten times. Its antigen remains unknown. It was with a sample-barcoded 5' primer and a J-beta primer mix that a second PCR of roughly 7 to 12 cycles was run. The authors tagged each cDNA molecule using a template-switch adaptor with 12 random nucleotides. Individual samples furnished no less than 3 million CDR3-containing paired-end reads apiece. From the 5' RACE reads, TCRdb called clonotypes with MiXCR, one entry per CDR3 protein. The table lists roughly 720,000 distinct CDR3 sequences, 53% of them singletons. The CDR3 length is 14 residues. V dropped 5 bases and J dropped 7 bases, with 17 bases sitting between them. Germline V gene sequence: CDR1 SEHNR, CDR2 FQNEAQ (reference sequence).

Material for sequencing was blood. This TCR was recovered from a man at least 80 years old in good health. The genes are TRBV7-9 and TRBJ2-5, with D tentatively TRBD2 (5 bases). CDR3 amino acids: CASSARGSVGTQYF. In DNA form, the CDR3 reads TGTGCCAGCAGCGCACGCGGGTCGGTGGGGACCCAGTACTTC.